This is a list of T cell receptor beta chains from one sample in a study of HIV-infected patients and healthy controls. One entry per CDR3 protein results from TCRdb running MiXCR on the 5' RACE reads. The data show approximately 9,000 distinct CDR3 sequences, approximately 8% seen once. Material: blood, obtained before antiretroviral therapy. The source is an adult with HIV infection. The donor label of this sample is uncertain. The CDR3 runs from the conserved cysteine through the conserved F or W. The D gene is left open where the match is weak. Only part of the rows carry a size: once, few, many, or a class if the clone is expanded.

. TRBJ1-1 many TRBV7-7 CASKDPNTEAFF TGTGCTAGCAAGGACCCGAACACTGAAGCTTTCTTT
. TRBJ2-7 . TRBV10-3 CAIRTDGWGPIGSYEQYF TGTGCCATCAGAACTGATGGTTGGGGGCCAATCGGCTCCTACGAGCAGTACTTC
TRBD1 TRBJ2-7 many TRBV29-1 CSVTGTGSYYEQYF TGCAGCGTTACCGGGACAGGGTCATACTACGAGCAGTACTTC
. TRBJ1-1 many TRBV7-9 CASSFERVTEAFF TGTGCCAGCAGCTTTGAAAGGGTAACTGAAGCTTTCTTT
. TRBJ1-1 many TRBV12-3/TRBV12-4 CASSLTPGGNTEAFF TGTGCCAGCAGTTTAACCCCGGGCGGGAACACTGAAGCTTTCTTT
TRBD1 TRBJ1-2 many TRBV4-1 CASSQGQGSFYGYTF TGCGCCAGCAGCCAAGGACAGGGATCCTTCTATGGCTACACCTTC
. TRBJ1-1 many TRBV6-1 CASSEVAVTEAFF TGTGCCAGCAGTGAAGTGGCTGTCACTGAAGCTTTCTTT
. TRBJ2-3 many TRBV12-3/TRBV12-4 CASSFGRRTDTQYF TGTGCCAGCAGTTTTGGGAGGCGCACAGATACGCAGTATTTT
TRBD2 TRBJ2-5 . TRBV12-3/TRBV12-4 CASSLLSGGHRQGTQYF TGTGCCAGCAGTTTGCTTAGCGGGGGGCACCGTCAAGGGACCCAGTACTTC
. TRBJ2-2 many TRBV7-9 CASSSPTGTSNTGELFF TGTGCCAGCAGCTCGCCCACCGGGACTTCGAACACCGGGGAGCTGTTTTTT
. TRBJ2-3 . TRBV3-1 CASSQDPGGGTDTQYF TGTGCCAGCAGCCAAGATCCTGGCGGGGGCACAGATACGCAGTATTTT
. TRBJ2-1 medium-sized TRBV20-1 CSARSAVEKGPYNEQFF TGCAGTGCTAGATCCGCAGTGGAAAAGGGGCCCTACAATGAGCAGTTCTTC
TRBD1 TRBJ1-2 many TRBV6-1 CASRRGTGGYGYTF TGTGCCAGCAGACGTGGGACAGGGGGCTATGGCTACACCTTC
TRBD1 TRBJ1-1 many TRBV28 CAGGTGAEAFF TGTGCCGGCGGTACAGGGGCTGAAGCTTTCTTT
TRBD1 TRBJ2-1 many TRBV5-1 CASSAGQDDNEQFF TGCGCCAGCAGCGCCGGACAGGACGACAATGAGCAGTTCTTC
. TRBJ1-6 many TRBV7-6 CASSSTDFSSSPLHF TGTGCCAGCAGCTCGACAGACTTCTCATCATCACCCCTCCACTTT
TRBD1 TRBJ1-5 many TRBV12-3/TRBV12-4 CASSVDRAWQPQHF TGTGCCAGCAGCGTAGACAGGGCTTGGCAGCCCCAGCATTTT
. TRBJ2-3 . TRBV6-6 CASSYSNTADTQYF TGTGCCAGCAGTTACTCGAATACGGCAGATACGCAGTATTTT
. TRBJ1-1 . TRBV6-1 CASSASFNTEAFF TGTGCCAGCAGTGCCAGCTTTAACACTGAAGCTTTCTTT
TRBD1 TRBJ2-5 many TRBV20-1 CSAGNDRDGETQYF TGCAGTGCGGGGAACGACAGGGACGGTGAGACCCAGTACTTC
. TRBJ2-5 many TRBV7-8 CASRQLYRGREEETQYF TGTGCCAGCAGACAGCTCTACAGGGGGCGGGAGGAAGAGACCCAGTACTTC
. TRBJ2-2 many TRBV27 CASSQLITGELFF TGTGCCAGCAGTCAACTTATCACCGGGGAGCTGTTTTTT
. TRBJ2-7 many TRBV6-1 CASTLGAQSSYEQYF TGTGCCAGCACCCTAGGGGCACAGAGCTCCTACGAGCAGTACTTC
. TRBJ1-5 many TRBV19 CASSILGNNNQPQHF TGTGCCAGTAGTATCTTGGGGAACAACAATCAGCCCCAGCATTTT
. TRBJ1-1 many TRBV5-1 CASSLGTLNTEAFF TGCGCCAGCAGCTTGGGGACATTGAACACTGAAGCTTTCTTT
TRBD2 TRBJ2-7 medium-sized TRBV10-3 CAIGAGGPYEQYF TGTGCCATCGGAGCGGGGGGACCCTACGAGCAGTACTTC